This T cell receptor beta chain was obtained from a study of T-cell memory formation after mild COVID-19. Overall study: For the most part, TCR clusters were specific to one donor. General study points: Clones contracting day 15 to 85 were balanced CD4/CD8; later expanders leaned CD4+. Contracting CD4+ clones sat mainly in CM and EM; CD8+ in EMRA.

The CDR3 has 16 amino acids. Germline V gene sequence: CDR1 MNHEY, CDR2 SVGAGI. The V and J ends lost 3 bases and 5 bases respectively, with 19 bases between them. Researchers used 5'RACE with constant-segment primers to make TCR alpha and TCR beta cDNA libraries that carry sample barcodes and UMIs. A single record per CDR3 protein comes from TCRdb applying MiXCR to the 5' RACE reads. This sample has 350,000 to 450,000 distinct CDR3 sequences; approximately 27% occur once, and the top ten carry roughly 13%. Note on this clonotype: Its cognate antigen is unknown.

This TCR was sampled from an adult woman who had mild COVID-19 (a few samples of this study predate the infection). Cell type and time point are not known. Material for sequencing was PBMCs or a T cell subset sorted from them (not recorded which). The chain couples TRBV6-5 to TRBJ1-1, with D maybe TRBD1 (6 bases). CDR3 region: CASSYALQGSGTEAFF. Written as DNA, the CDR3 is TGTGCCAGCAGTTATGCCCTCCAGGGGAGTGGGACTGAAGCTTTCTTT.